The 27 T cell receptor beta chains below all came from one sample that was sequenced in a study of vaccination and CD4 T cells after COVID-19. What these receptors recognize is not known. The study sequenced cultured CD4+ T cell DNA using the Oncomine TCR Beta short-read assay. One entry per CDR3 protein, called by TCRdb with MiXCR from the PCR reads. This sample has about 17,000 distinct CDR3 sequences, with about 40% found just once. Treatment of the sample: roughly nine-day PBMC culture with coronavirus spike peptide pools or control peptides (ViraFEST assay). The sequenced sample was CD4+ T cells from blood, cultured in vitro. Every receptor here comes from a human donor who had recovered from COVID-19.

This clonotype was recorded a few times. The rearrangement uses TRBV6-1 and TRBJ1-5, with D unresolved. CDR1 and CDR2 from the germline V gene are MNHNS and SASEGT. V gave up 6 bases and J gave up 4 bases, with 10 bases separating them. CDR3 length equals 13 residues. The CDR3 DNA reads TGTGCCAGCAGCCCCGGCAGTAATCAGCCCCAGCATTTT. Amino acid sequence: CASSPGSNQPQHF.

This clonotype was seen a single time. The chain uses TRBV4-1 and TRBJ2-2, with 7 bases fitting TRBD2. V lost 0 bases to trimming and J lost 2 bases; unmatched junction nucleotides: 21. The CDR3 contains 22 residues. The germline gives CDR1 MGHRA, CDR2 YSYEKL. Here the CDR3 reads CASSQESWPAPRASGNTGELFF. In nucleotides, the CDR3 is TGCGCCAGCAGCCAAGAATCATGGCCCGCCCCTAGGGCTAGCGGCAACACCGGGGAGCTGTTTTTT.

The rearrangement joins TRBV2 to TRBJ1-2; D remains unclear. V lost 2 bases to trimming and J lost 4 bases, with 8 bases between them. The CDR3 covers 13 residues. The germline CDR1 and CDR2 sequences are SNHLY and FYNNEI. CDR3 sequence reads: CASSETAIYGYTF. DNA for the CDR3: TGTGCCAGCAGTGAAACTGCGATCTATGGCTACACCTTC.

This clonotype was counted between two and nine times. The chain couples TRBV27 to TRBJ2-7; D is undetermined. Germline CDR1 reads MNHEY; CDR2 reads SMNVEV (reference sequence). The CDR3 covers 14 residues. Trimming shortened V by 5 bases and J by 2 bases, and 13 bases separated the two germline ends. In nucleotides, the CDR3 is TGTGCCAGCAGTACAGATAGGGTTCCCTACGAGCAGTACTTC. It yields the protein CASSTDRVPYEQYF.

This clonotype was observed once. The genes are TRBV28 and TRBJ1-6; D not resolved. This CDR3 has 16 amino acids. Germline V gives CDR1 MDHEN, CDR2 SYDVKM. With 6 bases removed from V and 7 bases from J, the gap between germline ends came to 19 bases. CDR3 protein: CASRDYKGDGNSPLHF. The CDR3 region has the DNA TGTGCCAGCAGGGATTATAAGGGAGACGGGAATTCACCCCTCCACTTT.

The chain uses TRBV2 and TRBJ1-5, with 7 bases lining up with TRBD1. V was pared by 3 bases and J by 4 bases, with 3 bases of the junction left unmatched. The CDR3 sequence is 14 residues long. Per germline, CDR1 SNHLY and CDR2 FYNNEI. CDR3 DNA sequence: TGTGCCAGCAGTGAGAGGGGGCGGAATCAGCCCCAGCATTTT. Its protein product is CASSERGRNQPQHF.

J is TRBJ1-5 and V is TRBV20-1; the D is unclear. V was clipped by 2 bases and J by 5 bases, with 10 bases between them. CDR1 is DFQATT and CDR2 is SNEGSKA in the germline V gene (reference sequence). The length of the CDR3 is 13 residues. The CDR3 reads CSARRWEDQPQHF. The DNA of the CDR3 is TGCAGTGCTAGACGGTGGGAGGATCAGCCCCAGCATTTT.

This clonotype was seen a few times. J is TRBJ2-1 and V is TRBV7-8; 14 bases map to TRBD2. The J segment lost 9 bases and the V segment lost 3 bases, leaving 10 bases of the junction unmatched. Germline CDR1 and CDR2: SGHVS and FQNEAQ. The CDR3 extends over 17 amino acids. CDR3 nucleotides: TGTGCCAGCAGCTTGCGACCGGGACTAGCGGGAGTGGGTGAGCAGTTCTTC. This gives the protein CASSLRPGLAGVGEQFF.

This clonotype was observed a handful of times. The chain employs TRBV6-1 and TRBJ1-1, with TRBD1 matching over 10 bases. The J segment lost 5 bases and the V segment lost 6 bases, leaving 24 bases of the junction unmatched. The V gene's germline CDR1 is MNHNS and CDR2 SASEGT. The CDR3 has 20 amino acids. The CDR3 DNA is TGTGCCAGCAGAAATCACCGGACAGGGGGAAGGGCTCTACCGGGGACTGAAGCTTTCTTT. Its protein product is CASRNHRTGGRALPGTEAFF.

There are a few counts of this clonotype. The chain combines TRBV6-5 with TRBJ1-4; D is unclear. The CDR3 totals 14 residues. The V end lost 4 bases, the J end lost 7 bases, and 13 bases lay between the germline ends. Looked up from germline, CDR1 is MNHEY and CDR2 is SVGAGI. Here the CDR3 DNA reads TGTGCCAGCAGTTCCCAAGGATCGCTTGAAAAACTGTTTTTT. It is translated as CASSSQGSLEKLFF.

V usage is TRBV7-3 and J usage is TRBJ2-1; 8 nucleotides match TRBD2. Germline CDR1 SGHTA, CDR2 FQGTGA. V lost 0 bases and J lost 2; bases outside the gene matches: 3. The CDR3 is 16 amino acids. This CDR3 reads CASSLTSGITYNEQFF. The CDR3 region has the DNA TGTGCCAGCAGCTTAACTAGCGGGATTACCTACAATGAGCAGTTCTTC.

The table lists this clonotype with a few counts. The CDR3 bases are TGTGCCAGCAGCGAGGGCCCAAGGACGGCCCAGTACTTC. This sequence encodes CASSEGPRTAQYF. V usage is TRBV7-2 and J usage is TRBJ2-5, with D possibly TRBD2 on 5 matching bases. Germline loops: CDR1 SGHTA, CDR2 FQGNSA. V was clipped by 5 bases and J by 9 bases, with 16 bases between them. This CDR3 has 13 amino acids. The full variable domain, in which reference TRBV7-2 and TRBJ2-5 provide the parts outside the CDR3, is GAGVSQSPSNKVTEKGKDVELRCDPISGHTALYWYRQSLGQGLEFLIYFQGNSAPDKSGLPSDRFSAERTGGSVSTLTIQRTQQEDSAVYLCASSEGPRTAQYFGPGTRLLVL.

This chain links TRBV25-1 with TRBJ2-2; 7 bases are shared with TRBD1. After removal of 2 bases from V and 6 bases from J, the junction contained 3 bases not matched to a gene. The CDR3 loop spans 14 amino acids. Germline V gene sequence: CDR1 MGHDK, CDR2 SYGVNS. In DNA form, the CDR3 reads TGTGCCAGCAGTGAAAACAGGGGATCCGGGGAGCTGTTTTTT. It specifies CASSENRGSGELFF.

The chain combines TRBV12-3 or TRBV12-4 with TRBJ1-1, with TRBD1 matching over 8 bases. The CDR3 covers 14 residues. With V trimmed by 6 bases and J by 4 bases, 7 bases remained unmatched. The CDR3 DNA reads TGTGCCAGCAGGCATATTACAGGGGGCACTGAAGCTTTCTTT. It codes for CASRHITGGTEAFF.

This clonotype came up a few times. This sequence joins TRBV18 and TRBJ1-4, with D unclear. Germline CDR1 is KGHSH and CDR2 is LQKENI. CDR3 length: 11 amino acids. Between the trimmed V and J ends, which lost 6 bases and 5 bases, there was a span of 4 bases. The CDR3 DNA sequence: TGTGCCAGCTCCCTAAATGAAAAACTGTTTTTT. Its translation is CASSLNEKLFF.

This rearrangement joins TRBV20-1 to TRBJ2-5, with TRBD1 matching over 7 bases. Trimming removed 1 base from V and 2 bases from J; junction bases left unmatched: 10. Germline CDR1 DFQATT, CDR2 SNEGSKA (reference sequence). The CDR3 spans 16 residues. The DNA of the CDR3 is TGCAGTGCTAGAGGTCAGACAGGGAACCGGCAAGAGACCCAGTACTTC. This codes for CSARGQTGNRQETQYF.

The chain links TRBV10-1 to TRBJ1-5; D is uncertain. Germline V gene sequence: CDR1 WNHNN, CDR2 SYGVQD (reference sequence). The length of the CDR3 is 13 residues. V shed 2 bases and J shed 5 bases, with 7 bases lying between them. The CDR3 protein is CASSEGVDQPQHF. The DNA of the CDR3 is TGCGCCAGCAGTGAGGGTGTTGATCAGCCCCAGCATTTT.

This rearrangement joins TRBV28 to TRBJ1-2; 11 bases fit TRBD1. Germline assignment: CDR1 MDHEN and CDR2 SYDVKM. This CDR3 is built from 18 residues. The V segment lost 4 bases and the J segment 6 bases; nucleotides outside the gene matches: 16. Here the CDR3 DNA reads TGTGCCAGCAGTTCATTCGGACAGGGGGCGCGAGTTGATGATGGCTACACCTTC. This encodes CASSSFGQGARVDDGYTF.

V usage is TRBV2 and J usage is TRBJ2-5, with a tentative D call TRBD2 (7 bases). The CDR3 is 14 residues long. Germline V gene sequence: CDR1 SNHLY, CDR2 FYNNEI. Trimming pared 2 bases from V and 6 bases from J, leaving 13 bases between. The CDR3 spells CASSEWGGGQTQYF. CDR3 sequence (DNA): TGTGCCAGCAGTGAATGGGGGGGCGGACAGACCCAGTACTTC.

This clonotype showed up just a few times. The chain has TRBV7-9 and TRBJ1-1, with a tentative D call TRBD1 (6 bases). The V end was cut by 4 bases, the J end by 4 bases, with 13 bases between. Germline values: CDR1 SEHNR, CDR2 FQNEAQ (reference sequence). This CDR3 comprises 14 residues. CDR3 sequence (DNA): TGTGCCAGCAGCTCGAGGGGGGGGGTCACTGAAGCTTTCTTT. Protein: CASSSRGGVTEAFF.

V and J are TRBV29-1 and TRBJ2-7; unclear D gene. The germline V gene encodes CDR1 SQVTM and CDR2 ANQGSEA. The CDR3 totals 14 residues. V was clipped by 0 bases and J by 3 bases, with 12 bases between them. This CDR3 reads CSVEDGRHGYEQYF. The CDR3 nucleotides are TGCAGCGTTGAAGATGGTCGACACGGCTACGAGCAGTACTTC.

This clonotype was detected only a few times. The V call is TRBV20-1, the J call TRBJ2-7; D unresolved. In germline, CDR1 is DFQATT, CDR2 SNEGSKA (reference sequence). This CDR3 comprises 10 residues. Trimming removed 3 bases from V and 5 bases from J, with 5 bases in between. Here the CDR3 DNA reads TGCAGTGCTAGTCGCGACGAGCAGTACTTC. Its translation: CSASRDEQYF.

In this sample, this clonotype turned up once. CDR3 region: CASSPRESTDTQYF. For the CDR3, the DNA is TGTGCCAGTAGTCCCCGGGAAAGCACAGATACGCAGTATTTT. The chain couples TRBV19 to TRBJ2-3; D possibly corresponds to TRBD2 (5 bases). The CDR3 sequence is 14 residues long. The germline V and J ends were trimmed by 5 bases and 0 bases, with 9 bases remaining between them. Germline assignment: CDR1 LNHDA and CDR2 SQIVND (reference sequence).

This rearrangement joins TRBV6-7 to TRBJ2-3, with TRBD2 matching over 8 bases. TRBV6-7 is treated as an ORF (open reading frame) with a function not yet certain. The CDR3 spans 16 residues. Trimming took 5 bases from V and 2 from J; bases not matched to a gene: 9. CDR3 sequence: CASSQTRLAHTDTQYF. The CDR3 coding sequence is TGTGCCAGCAGTCAAACCCGACTAGCGCACACAGATACGCAGTATTTT.

CDR3: CASSLPSQETQYF. Here the CDR3 DNA reads TGTGCCAGCAGTTTGCCTAGCCAAGAGACCCAGTACTTC. V is TRBV28 and J is TRBJ2-5; unclear D gene. CDR3 length: 13 amino acids. CDR1 is MDHEN and CDR2 is SYDVKM in the germline V gene. V dropped 3 bases and J dropped 1 base, with 6 bases sitting between them.

This clonotype was counted between two and nine times. The gene calls are TRBV10-3 and TRBJ2-7; D is unresolved. In germline, CDR1 is ENHRY, CDR2 SYGVKD. The CDR3 runs to 13 residues. Trimming pared 10 bases from V and 5 bases from J, leaving 18 bases between. The CDR3: CATTDEFVHEQYF. The CDR3 DNA reads TGTGCCACCACCGACGAGTTTGTCCACGAGCAGTACTTC.

This clonotype was picked up a small number of times. This chain uses TRBV6-1 with TRBJ1-1; D ambiguous. Germline-derived CDR1 and CDR2 are MNHNS and SASEGT. CDR3 length: 14 residues. Trimming removed 6 bases at V and 0 bases at J, with 11 bases between. In DNA form, the CDR3 reads TGTGCCAGCAGCGGCCAGACTATGAACACTGAAGCTTTCTTT. This sequence encodes CASSGQTMNTEAFF.